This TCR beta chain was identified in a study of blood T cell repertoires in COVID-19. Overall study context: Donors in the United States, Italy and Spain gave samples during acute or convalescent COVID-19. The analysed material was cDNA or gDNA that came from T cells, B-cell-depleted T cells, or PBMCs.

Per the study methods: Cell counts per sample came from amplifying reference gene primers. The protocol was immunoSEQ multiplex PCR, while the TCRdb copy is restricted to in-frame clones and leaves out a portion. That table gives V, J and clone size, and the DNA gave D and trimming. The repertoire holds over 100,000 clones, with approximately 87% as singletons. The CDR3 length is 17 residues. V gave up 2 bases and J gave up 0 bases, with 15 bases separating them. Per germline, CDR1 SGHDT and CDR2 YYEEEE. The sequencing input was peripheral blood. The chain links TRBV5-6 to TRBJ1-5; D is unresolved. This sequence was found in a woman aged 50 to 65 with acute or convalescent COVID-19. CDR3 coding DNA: TGTGCCAGCAGCTTATACCAGGTGTTGGATAGCAATCAGCCCCAGCATTTT. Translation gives CASSLYQVLDSNQPQHF. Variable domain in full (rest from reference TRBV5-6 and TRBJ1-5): DAGVTQSPTHLIKTRGQQVTLRCSPKSGHDTVSWYQQALGQGPQFIFQYYEEEERQRGNFPDRFSGHQFPNYSSELNVNALLLGDSALYLCASSLYQVLDSNQPQHFGDGTRLSIL.